The clone carrying this TCR beta chain has more than one count but fewer than ten. Germline CDR1 and CDR2: LGHDT and YNNKEL (reference sequence). The CDR3 has 18 amino acids. V gave up 0 bases and J gave up 4 bases; unmatched junction bases: 12. Original methodology: Reference gene primer amplification gave nucleated cell count estimates. Using immunoSEQ multiplex PCR, the repertoire was profiled, and TCRdb retains in-frame clones only, with some absent. V, J and clone size are taken as reported in that table, and D and trimming were inferred from the DNA itself. The sample includes over 200,000 clones, 70% to 90% seen only once; the top ten take 10% to 15%. This record comes from a study of blood T cell repertoires in COVID-19. Study in general: The study drew acute and convalescent COVID-19 samples from the United States, Italy and Spain. Sample material is recorded as cDNA or gDNA derived from T cells, B-cell-depleted T cells, or PBMCs.

Sequences were obtained from peripheral blood. The TCR originated in a woman aged 18-29 years who had recovered from COVID-19. The chain links TRBV3-1 (or the pseudogene TRBV3-2) to TRBJ2-7, with 10 positions matching TRBD2. This CDR3 is CASSQDRRLAGELYEQYF. CDR3 in DNA: TGTGCCAGCAGCCAAGATCGCCGGCTAGCGGGAGAGCTGTACGAGCAGTACTTC.